The rows below give T cell receptor beta chains drawn from one sample of a study of blood T cell repertoires in COVID-19. Assay: immunoSEQ multiplex PCR; the TCRdb copy retains only in-frame clones and omits some. The data hold roughly 410,000 clones, with around 89% observed a single time. Source material: peripheral blood. These receptors were collected from a man between 35 and 55 years old with acute or convalescent COVID-19. CDR3s include the opening cysteine and the closing phenylalanine or tryptophan. Each record gives: V gene, clone size, D gene, J gene, CDR3 DNA, CDR3 protein. D genes are given only for firm matches. Where a row states a size, it is once, few, many or the class of an expanded clone; other rows omit it.

TRBV6-5	.	TRBD1	TRBJ1-5	TGTGCCAGCACCCTGAACAGGGGAGATCAGCCCCAGCATTTT	CASTLNRGDQPQHF
TRBV7-2	.	TRBD1	TRBJ1-4	TGTGCCAGCAGCCCGGACAGGGGGTATGAAAAACTGTTTTTT	CASSPDRGYEKLFF
TRBV6-6	.	.	TRBJ1-1	TGTGCCAGCAGTCCCCGGGTAGGGGTGAACACTGAAGCTTTCTTT	CASSPRVGVNTEAFF
TRBV12-5	.	.	TRBJ2-5	TGTGCTAGTGGTTTGGACCGTGGGGCCGGCGAAGAGACCCAGTACTTC	CASGLDRGAGEETQYF
TRBV19	.	.	TRBJ1-1	TGTGCCAGTAGTTTCGGATGGACACCCTCCTTT	CASSFGWTPSF
TRBV9	.	TRBD2	TRBJ2-1	TGTGCCAGCAGCGTAGCGGTAGCGGGAGCCGGTGAGCAGTTCTTC	CASSVAVAGAGEQFF
TRBV5-1	.	TRBD1	TRBJ1-4	TGCGCCAGCAGCTTAGGGACAGGGGAGTATGAAAAACTGTTTTTT	CASSLGTGEYEKLFF
TRBV28	.	TRBD2	TRBJ2-5	TGTGCCAGCAGTTTATCTACTAGCGGGAGTAAGGAGACCCAGTACTTC	CASSLSTSGSKETQYF
TRBV4-2	once	TRBD1	TRBJ1-5	TGTGCCAGCAGCCAAGATGGGCAGGGGGGATTTAATCAGCCCCAGCATTTT	CASSQDGQGGFNQPQHF
TRBV9	.	.	TRBJ2-7	TGTGCCAGCAGCGAGGGGGACCAGACGCGGTGGGGAAGTCACGAGCAGTACTTC	CASSEGDQTRWGSHEQYF
TRBV4-3	.	TRBD1	TRBJ1-5	TGCGCCAGCAGCCAAGATCGAGTCCAGGGGGGACGGACCAATCAGCCCCAGCATTTT	CASSQDRVQGGRTNQPQHF
TRBV28	.	TRBD2	TRBJ2-2	TGTGCCACCTCACCGGGGGGGGCGCATTTGATGGCCGGGGAGCTGTTTTTT	CATSPGGAHLMAGELFF
TRBV3-1/TRBV3-2	.	.	TRBJ1-5	TGTGCCAGCAGCCCCCGGTCCCAGGGAACTATCGTTAGCAATCAGCCCCAGCATTTT	CASSPRSQGTIVSNQPQHF
TRBV12-3/TRBV12-4	.	TRBD1	TRBJ1-2	TGTGCCAGCAGTCCGACAGGGGTTCGAGGCTACACCTTC	CASSPTGVRGYTF